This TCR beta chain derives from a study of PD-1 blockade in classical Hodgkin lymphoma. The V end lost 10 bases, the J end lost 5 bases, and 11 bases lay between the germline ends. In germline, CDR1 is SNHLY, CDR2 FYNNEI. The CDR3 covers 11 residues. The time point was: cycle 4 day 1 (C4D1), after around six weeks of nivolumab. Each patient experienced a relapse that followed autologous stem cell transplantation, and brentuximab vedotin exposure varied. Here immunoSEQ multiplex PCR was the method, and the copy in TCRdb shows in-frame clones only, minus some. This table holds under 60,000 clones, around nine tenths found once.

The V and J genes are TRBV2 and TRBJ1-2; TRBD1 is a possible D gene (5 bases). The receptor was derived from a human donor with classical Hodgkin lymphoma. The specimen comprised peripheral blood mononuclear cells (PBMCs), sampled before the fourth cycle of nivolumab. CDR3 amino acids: CANEGTYGYTF. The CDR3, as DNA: TGTGCCAACGAGGGGACGTATGGCTACACCTTC.